The next 9 T cell receptor beta chains were all read from a single sample in a study of post-analysis software for immune sequencing data. Study-level findings and limits: About five TRBV segments appeared more often in patients than in controls, and TRBV5-6, TRBV5-1 and TRBV20-1 were among these.

Unique molecular identifiers featured in each of the TCR beta cDNA libraries. TCRdb re-called the PCR reads with MiXCR, one entry per CDR3 protein. This table has 740,000 or so distinct CDR3 sequences, about 57% appearing once. No antigen has been identified for these receptors. Sequencing used blood. The receptor set was obtained from a girl between 10 and 17 years old with multiple sclerosis.

The chain joins TRBV29-1 to TRBJ2-5, with D tentatively TRBD2 (5 bases). Trimming removed 4 bases from V and 2 bases from J, with 11 bases in between. The CDR3 is 13 amino acids. Germline CDR1 SQVTM, CDR2 ANQGSEA. The CDR3 is CSVVLANQETQYF. The CDR3 coding sequence is TGCAGCGTTGTCCTAGCCAATCAAGAGACCCAGTACTTC.

This clonotype was observed a handful of times. This chain links TRBV20-1 with TRBJ2-1; tentative D call: TRBD1 (5 bases). V gave up 3 bases and J gave up 10 bases, with 13 bases separating them. The CDR3 consists of 12 residues. The germline gives CDR1 DFQATT, CDR2 SNEGSKA (reference sequence). CDR3 region: CSASQGSREQFF. CDR3 nucleotide sequence: TGCAGTGCTAGTCAGGGCTCTAGGGAGCAGTTCTTC.

This rearrangement joins TRBV7-3 to TRBJ1-1; tentatively, D is TRBD1 (5 bases). Trimming removed 5 bases from V and 0 bases from J, with 10 bases in between. The CDR3 length is 14 residues. Germline lookup yields CDR1 SGHTA and CDR2 FQGTGA. The CDR3 loop is CASSPGALNTEAFF. In nucleotides, the CDR3 is TGTGCCAGCAGCCCCGGGGCTCTGAACACTGAAGCTTTCTTT.

This chain connects TRBV27 to TRBJ2-1, with no clear D. Per germline, CDR1 MNHEY and CDR2 SMNVEV (reference sequence). The CDR3 spans 15 residues. Trimming left V 3 bases short and J 4 bases short, with 13 bases between. In DNA, the CDR3 is TGTGCCAGCAGTTTCTTCACAACCGGGTACAATGAGCAGTTCTTC. This sequence encodes CASSFFTTGYNEQFF.

The rearrangement links TRBV29-1 to TRBJ2-7, with 10 nucleotides matching TRBD2. The DNA end lines up better with TRBJ2-5; the J call may be wrong. The CDR3 extends over 14 amino acids. Germline V gene lookup returns CDR1 SQVTM and CDR2 ANQGSEA. CDR3 coding DNA: TGCAGCGTTGGGGAGCGGGGGGGCCGAGAGACCCAGTACTTC. Translation gives CSVGERGGRETQYF.

This clonotype appeared a few times. The J gene is TRBJ2-3, the V gene TRBV9; 15 bases are shared with TRBD2. Germline CDR1 SGDLS, CDR2 YYNGEE. The CDR3 contains 17 residues. J lost 4 bases, V lost 4 bases, and 7 bases had no gene match. The CDR3 coding sequence is TGTGCCAGCAGCTCAGGGACTAGCGGGAGGTCCGCAGATACGCAGTATTTT. It is translated as CASSSGTSGRSADTQYF.

The chain uses TRBV6-1 and TRBJ2-3, with 16 bases that match TRBD2. Germline V gene sequence: CDR1 MNHNS, CDR2 SASEGT. CDR3 length: 18 residues. The junction had 7 bases not matched to a gene; V was cut back by 5 bases and J by 2 bases. Here the CDR3 reads CASSHPGLAGGATDTQYF. The CDR3, as DNA: TGTGCCAGCAGTCATCCGGGACTAGCGGGGGGGGCCACAGATACGCAGTATTTT.

Only one count was recorded for this clonotype. The CDR3 loop reads CSVDYNSDTQYF. CDR3 bases: TGCAGTGTCGACTACAACTCCGATACGCAGTATTTT. The V call is TRBV20-1, the J call TRBJ2-3, with D tentatively TRBD2 (5 bases). The CDR3 runs to 12 residues. V was trimmed by 7 bases and J by 6 bases, leaving 14 bases between them. Germline assignment: CDR1 DFQATT and CDR2 SNEGSKA (reference sequence).

In this sample, this clonotype turned up a few times. The chain couples TRBV5-1 to TRBJ2-5, with D maybe TRBD2 (6 bases). V was cut by 0 bases and J by 5 bases, with 20 bases left in between. The CDR3 runs 17 residues. Germline CDR1 and CDR2: SGHRS and YFSETQ. The chain's CDR3 is CASSLALGDLAGETQYF. CDR3 DNA: TGCGCCAGCAGCTTGGCCTTGGGGGACCTTGCGGGGGAGACCCAGTACTTC.